This TCR beta chain appears in the sequencing data of a study of blood T cell repertoires in COVID-19 (dated by TCRdb to the early 2020s). In terms of the full investigation: Collaborator samples came from the United States, Italy and Spain and covered acute and convalescent phases of COVID-19. The prospective study material was composed of cDNA or gDNA derived from T cells, B-cell-depleted T cells, or PBMCs. The dataset comprised deeply sampled blood TCRbeta repertoires from subjects exposed to, actively infected with, or recovered from COVID-19. A freely available public database, intended as a resource for researchers studying the immune response to SARS-CoV-2, is where the repertoires were released. Samples were obtained from the ongoing ImmuneRACE study (first 160 participants) and from 950 to 1,500 subjects provided by 6 global collaborators. A de-identified subject ID, COVID-19 status, age in years and sex were almost always included in the sample metadata. Where HLA class I and class II types were available, the types were taken from metadata supplied by the sample provider, not from assay-based typing.

The study at large found these results: Clinical and demographic metadata were provided uncurated, with the amount varying by source and participant.

The CDR3 holds 13 amino acids from the cysteine to the phenylalanine. Here the CDR3 DNA is all that survives: 39 bases in frame from base 1. Looking up the germline V gene yields CDR1 ENHRY and CDR2 SYGVKD. Trimming takes 8 bases from V and 7 bases from J, and the germline ends sit 18 bases apart. TCRbeta CDR3 regions were amplified from genomic DNA by means of the immunoSEQ Assay, a bias-controlled multiplex PCR. Per the original workflow: The number of nucleated cells in each sample was estimated from the amplification of reference gene primers within the assay. To quantify the absolute abundance of each unique TCRbeta CDR3 rearrangement, sequence reads were collapsed and filtered. For each sample, productive Simpson clonality was calculated by taking the square root of Simpson's diversity index across productive rearrangements. Entries here come from immuneACCESS through TCRdb and include only in-frame sequences with V and J called. Some clones fail to appear in such tables; in the studies checked, an unresolved V gene covers under half of the shortfall, and the cause of the remainder is unknown. D and trimming come from the DNA, and the V and J calls and clone size come from that table. For this sample there are 350,000 to 400,000 clones; approximately 90% appear just once. The biggest ten clones account for about 1.2% of the sample.

On this clone itself: The target of this receptor is not known. It has no much larger one-base neighbor in the sample; base qualities were not kept.

Participants in the prospective study were aged roughly 18 to 89 years, lived in 24 United States geographic areas, and enrolled through a virtual design. Cohort assignment in the prospective study relied on participant-reported clinical history from a screening survey and a study questionnaire. Recovered participants in ImmuneRACE Cohort 3 were defined as having two consecutive negative NP/OP PCR tests, clearance from a healthcare professional, or resolution of symptoms. In the prospective study, whole blood, serum and a nasopharyngeal or oropharyngeal swab were collected from each participant by mobile phlebotomists. Participants in the prospective study had the option to provide additional blood draws and questionnaires over an approximately two-month period. Blood samples from the prospective study were shipped frozen or at room temperature prior to DNA extraction.

Material for sequencing was PBMCs or T cells enriched from blood (not recorded which). The source of this sequence is a woman aged 18-30 years who had recovered from COVID-19. The rearranged segments are TRBV10-3 and TRBJ2-7, with TRBD1 as a weak D call on 5 bases. The CDR3 loop reads CAISRPNPGEQYF. Read as DNA, the sequence is TGTGCCATCTCGAGACCGAACCCAGGGGAGCAGTACTTC.